Below are 3 T cell receptor beta chains sequenced from a single sample in a study of cytomegalovirus exposure and HLA in healthy donors. Both 60 Vbeta primers and 13 Jbeta primers went into the PCR. The method was immunoSEQ multiplex PCR; TCRdb's version includes in-frame clones alone and lacks a portion of them. The table lists approximately 42,000 clones. Sequencing was carried out using PBMCs. These receptors came from a male donor in good health and CMV-seronegative.

This chain connects TRBV28 to TRBJ2-3, with D unresolved. The V end lost 4 bases, the J end lost 3 bases, and 8 bases lay between the germline ends. Germline CDR1 MDHEN, CDR2 SYDVKM. This CDR3 comprises 13 residues. CDR3 sequence (DNA): TGTGCCAGCAGTTCCCGAGGAACAGATACGCAGTATTTT. This translates into CASSSRGTDTQYF.

The V call is TRBV19, the J call TRBJ1-5; no firm D call. The CDR3 is 17 amino acids. V lost 2 bases and J 3 bases, leaving 17 bases between the germline ends. Per the germline V gene, CDR1 is LNHDA and CDR2 is SQIVND (reference sequence). The CDR3 sequence: CASSIRVGSRDNQPQHF. The DNA for the CDR3 is TGTGCCAGTAGTATAAGGGTCGGGAGTCGGGACAATCAGCCCCAGCATTTT.

CDR3 nucleotide sequence: TGTGCCAGCAGTGAGAGCAGGGTTTACGAGCAGTACTTC. Amino acid sequence: CASSESRVYEQYF. The J gene is TRBJ2-7, the V gene TRBV2; D possibly corresponds to TRBD1 (5 bases). The CDR3 covers 13 residues. Trimming removed 3 bases from V and 4 bases from J, with 10 bases in between. Germline V lookup: CDR1 SNHLY, CDR2 FYNNEI.